These 30 T cell receptor beta chains originate from one sample sequenced in a study of T cell responses to AZD1222 COVID-19 vaccine. Some clones are missing from TCRdb's copy, which holds only in-frame ones; the method was immunoSEQ multiplex PCR. The sample lists 150,000 to 200,000 clones, more than 80% occurring once. Source: peripheral blood, taken on day 0 of AZD1222 vaccination. The receptors were sampled from an adult in good health.

DNA for the CDR3: TGCGCCAGCAGCTTGGAGTCCCGCAAGGAGCAGTACTTC. Translated, it gives CASSLESRKEQYF. This sequence joins TRBV5-1 and TRBJ2-7; D is unresolved. This CDR3 region has 13 residues. Looked up from germline, CDR1 is SGHRS and CDR2 is YFSETQ. Trimming removed 0 bases from V and 7 bases from J, with 11 bases in between.

This sequence joins TRBV5-4 and TRBJ1-2, with 8 bases that match TRBD1. Germline V gives CDR1 SGHNT, CDR2 YYREEE (reference sequence). CDR3 size: 14 residues. The V and J ends lost 4 bases and 3 bases, in that order; junction bases with no gene match: 5. The CDR3 protein is CASSLQGADYGYTF. For the CDR3, the DNA is TGTGCCAGCAGCCTCCAGGGGGCGGACTATGGCTACACCTTC.

The rearrangement uses TRBV14 and TRBJ1-2; D is ambiguous. Looked up from germline, CDR1 is SGHDN and CDR2 is FVKESK. The V and J ends lost 1 base and 2 bases respectively, with 11 bases between them. The CDR3 runs to 15 residues. The CDR3 sequence is CASSQVPTRNYGYTF. CDR3 in DNA: TGTGCCAGCAGCCAAGTCCCGACAAGAAACTATGGCTACACCTTC.

The chain employs TRBV10-2 and TRBJ1-1, with TRBD1 matching over 7 bases. V was clipped by 1 base and J by 5 bases; unmatched bases: 7. Germline V gene sequence: CDR1 WSHSY, CDR2 SAAADI. This CDR3 is 15 amino acids long. CDR3 region: CASSELAGGRTEAFF. CDR3 DNA sequence: TGCGCCAGCAGTGAGTTGGCAGGGGGGCGAACTGAAGCTTTCTTT.

The V gene is TRBV11-2, the J gene TRBJ1-6, with TRBD1 matching 10 bases. Germline loops: CDR1 SGHAT, CDR2 FQNNGV. This CDR3 has 15 residues. After removal of 1 base from V and 9 bases from J, the junction contained 3 bases not matched to a gene. This CDR3 is CASSLGGTGVSPLHF. CDR3 coding DNA: TGTGCCAGCAGCTTAGGCGGGACAGGGGTTTCACCCCTCCACTTT.

The sample holds one count of this clone. The chain combines TRBV11-3 with TRBJ2-3, with 8 positions matching TRBD2. The junction had 5 bases not matched to a gene; V was cut back by 2 bases and J by 7 bases. The length of the CDR3 is 14 residues. The germline V gene has CDR1 SGHNT and CDR2 YENEEA. CDR3 sequence reads: CASSLNGGVNTQYF. The DNA of the CDR3 is TGTGCCAGCAGCTTAAACGGGGGGGTCAATACGCAGTATTTT. The full variable domain, its missing parts supplied by reference TRBV11-3 and TRBJ2-3, is EAGVVQSPRYKIIEKKQPVAFWCNPISGHNTLYWYLQNLGQGPELLIRYENEEAVDDSQLPKDRFSAERLKGVDSTLKIQPAELGDSAVYLCASSLNGGVNTQYFGPGTRLTVL.

The table lists this clone with a count of one. The chain has TRBV29-1 and TRBJ1-2, with a possible D match to TRBD1 (5 bases). The germline CDR1 and CDR2 sequences are SQVTM and ANQGSEA. This CDR3 spans 13 amino acids. V lost 5 bases, J lost 5 bases, and 15 bases lay in between. CDR3 in amino acids: CSVRTLGLYGYTF. The CDR3 DNA sequence: TGCAGCGTTCGGACATTGGGTCTATATGGCTACACCTTC.

V and J are TRBV11-2 and TRBJ1-2; D gene ambiguous. CDR3 length: 16 residues. CDR1 is SGHAT and CDR2 is FQNNGV in the germline V gene. The V end lost 0 bases, the J end lost 8 bases, and 19 bases lay between the germline ends. CDR3 residues: CASSLDSADPGSGYTF. Here the CDR3 DNA reads TGTGCCAGCAGCTTAGATTCGGCCGATCCGGGCTCGGGCTACACCTTC.

The chain links TRBV11-2 to TRBJ1-1; D not certain. Germline V gene lookup returns CDR1 SGHAT and CDR2 FQNNGV. V was cut by 0 bases and J by 1 base, with 12 bases left in between. The CDR3 extends over 16 amino acids. The CDR3: CASSLDFRPGNTEAFF. CDR3 bases: TGTGCCAGCAGCTTAGATTTTCGTCCGGGGAACACTGAAGCTTTCTTT.

This clone was recorded a few times. J is TRBJ1-2 and V is TRBV7-9; 10 bases agree with TRBD1. The V gene's germline CDR1 is SEHNR and CDR2 FQNEAQ (reference sequence). The CDR3 is 15 amino acids. J gave up 8 bases and V 4 bases, and 10 bases lay outside the gene matches. The CDR3 region is CASSSAGTGARGYTF. CDR3 in DNA: TGTGCCAGCAGCTCAGCCGGGACAGGGGCCCGGGGCTACACCTTC.

The V call is TRBV7-8, the J call TRBJ1-5; 7 bases match TRBD1. Germline V gene data show CDR1 as SGHVS and CDR2 as FQNEAQ. This CDR3 spans 15 amino acids. V trimming: 3 bases; J trimming: 1 base; junction bases outside the gene matches: 3. In DNA, the CDR3 is TGTGCCAGCAGCTTCCTACAGGGGAGCAATCAGCCCCAGCATTTT. It yields the protein CASSFLQGSNQPQHF.

This clone was counted only a few times. The chain is built from TRBV19 and TRBJ1-5; 7 bases map to TRBD1. The trim removed 8 bases at V and 4 bases at J, leaving 14 bases unmatched. Germline loops: CDR1 LNHDA, CDR2 SQIVND (reference sequence). This CDR3 region has 16 residues. The CDR3 loop is CASRAFLGTENQPQHF. The CDR3 bases are TGTGCCAGTCGGGCCTTCCTTGGGACAGAGAATCAGCCCCAGCATTTT.

V gene TRBV12-3 or TRBV12-4 combines with J gene TRBJ1-1; 7 positions match TRBD1. V was clipped by 7 bases and J by 10 bases; unmatched bases: 12. This CDR3 is built from 13 residues. The CDR3, as DNA: TGTGCCAGCATCAGCGGGACAGCGGTGGGAGCTTTCTTT. As protein: CASISGTAVGAFF.

The chain combines TRBV11-3 with TRBJ1-1; no reliable D call. Germline V gene data show CDR1 as SGHNT and CDR2 as YENEEA. Trimming left V 5 bases short and J 5 bases short, with 12 bases between. The CDR3 covers 13 residues. The CDR3 protein is CASSPTPGTEAFF. Written as DNA, the CDR3 is TGTGCCAGCAGCCCTACCCCGGGGACTGAAGCTTTCTTT. The entire variable domain, with the rest obtained from reference TRBV11-3 and TRBJ1-1, is as follows: EAGVVQSPRYKIIEKKQPVAFWCNPISGHNTLYWYLQNLGQGPELLIRYENEEAVDDSQLPKDRFSAERLKGVDSTLKIQPAELGDSAVYLCASSPTPGTEAFFGQGTRLTVV.

The chain uses TRBV7-8 and TRBJ2-7, with 9 nucleotides matching TRBD1. V trimming: 1 base; J trimming: 3 bases; junction bases outside the gene matches: 16. The CDR3 length is 19 residues. Germline V CDR1 and CDR2: SGHVS, FQNEAQ. The DNA of the CDR3 is TGTGCCAGCAGCTTAGTATCAGGGGGGACGGGACAGGGCTTCTACGAGCAGTACTTC. Its translation is CASSLVSGGTGQGFYEQYF.

This chain uses TRBV10-2 with TRBJ1-3; no reliable D call. The germline V gene encodes CDR1 WSHSY and CDR2 SAAADI. V was clipped by 3 bases and J by 0 bases, with 9 bases between them. The CDR3 runs 15 residues. The CDR3 DNA sequence: TGCGCCAGCAGTGACCGCTCGGGCTCTGGAAACACCATATATTTT. It specifies CASSDRSGSGNTIYF.

This clone was seen only a few times. The chain is built from TRBV5-6 and TRBJ1-2; D not certain. This CDR3 spans 12 amino acids. Germline lookup yields CDR1 SGHDT and CDR2 YYEEEE. Trimming removed 1 base from V and 4 bases from J, with 5 bases in between. CDR3: CASSLRGYGYTF. In DNA form, the CDR3 reads TGTGCCAGCAGCTTGCGGGGCTATGGCTACACCTTC.

The CDR3 DNA follows: TGCGCCAGCAGCAAAAGAGGGGGGGGTAGCTCCTACAATGAGCAGTTCTTC. It codes for CASSKRGGGSSYNEQFF. The chain combines TRBV4-1 with TRBJ2-1, with D perhaps TRBD2 (7 bases). The CDR3 has 17 amino acids. The germline gives CDR1 MGHRA, CDR2 YSYEKL. The V gene lost 5 bases and the J gene lost 0 bases, with 17 bases spanning the gap.

The chain recombines TRBV6-5 with TRBJ2-2, with a weak D call TRBD2 (5 bases). The germline CDR1 and CDR2 sequences are MNHEY and SVGAGI. V lost 8 bases and J 4 bases, leaving 8 bases between the germline ends. CDR3 size: 12 residues. The CDR3 DNA reads TGTGCCAGCTTAGCGCTCACCGGGGAGCTGTTTTTT. Translating it yields CASLALTGELFF.

CDR3 nucleotides: TGTGCCAGCAGCTTAGCATCCTATGAGCAGTTCTTC. This encodes CASSLASYEQFF. The J gene is TRBJ2-1, the V gene TRBV11-2; D gene ambiguous. Trimming took 1 base from V and 8 from J, leaving 6 bases between them. Germline V CDR1 and CDR2: SGHAT, FQNNGV. This CDR3 is 12 amino acids long.

The chain joins TRBV19 to TRBJ1-2; possible D gene TRBD1, 5 bases. Trimming removed 6 bases at V and 7 bases at J, with 24 bases between. Germline values: CDR1 LNHDA, CDR2 SQIVND (reference sequence). The CDR3 covers 16 residues. The CDR3 reads CASSHLTGTEVLGYTF. The DNA of the CDR3 is TGTGCCAGTAGCCATTTAACCGGGACGGAGGTTCTTGGCTACACCTTC.

This chain connects TRBV11-2 to TRBJ1-4, with 7 bases lining up with TRBD1. The CDR3 has 14 residues. Germline trimming cut 4 bases from V and 11 bases from J; bases unmatched to any gene: 10. The germline V gene encodes CDR1 SGHAT and CDR2 FQNNGV. The CDR3: CASSSGQVYRKLFF. DNA of the CDR3: TGTGCCAGCAGCTCTGGACAGGTCTATAGGAAACTGTTTTTT. Looking up the rest from reference TRBV11-2 and TRBJ1-4 gives the full variable domain: EAGVAQSPRYKIIEKRQSVAFWCNPISGHATLYWYQQILGQGPKLLIQFQNNGVVDDSQLPKDRFSAERLKGVDSTLKIQPAKLEDSAVYLCASSSGQVYRKLFFGSGTQLSVL.

This clone has a single count. The V gene is TRBV10-3, the J gene TRBJ1-6, with a possible D match to TRBD1 (6 bases). The germline V gene encodes CDR1 ENHRY and CDR2 SYGVKD. The CDR3 runs 14 residues. V was shortened by 6 bases and J by 6 bases, with 12 bases between the two germline ends. CDR3 nucleotides: TGTGCCATCAGGAAAACAGGGCTTAATTCACCCCTCCACTTT. Its protein is CAIRKTGLNSPLHF.

V and J are TRBV6-1 and TRBJ1-5; D call uncertain. The V end lost 3 bases, the J end lost 2 bases, and 11 bases lay between the germline ends. The CDR3 is made up of 15 amino acids. From germline, CDR1 is MNHNS and CDR2 SASEGT. Here the CDR3 DNA reads TGTGCCAGCAGTGAGGTCAAGGGTGGCAATCAGCCCCAGCATTTT. It specifies CASSEVKGGNQPQHF.

This clone was counted once. This chain joins TRBV5-1 and TRBJ1-1; TRBD1 might be the D (6 bases). The CDR3 has 18 residues. Looked up from germline, CDR1 is SGHRS and CDR2 is YFSETQ. V was trimmed by 4 bases and J by 4 bases, leaving 26 bases between them. The CDR3 protein is CASSLRGHTWYESTEAFF. DNA for the CDR3: TGCGCCAGCAGCCTAAGGGGACACACTTGGTATGAGAGCACTGAAGCTTTCTTT.

This clone has a single count. This chain joins TRBV19 and TRBJ1-6; D call uncertain. The CDR3 is 14 residues long. Trimming removed 3 bases at V and 16 bases at J, with 19 bases between. Germline CDR1 and CDR2: LNHDA and SQIVND (reference sequence). CDR3 sequence reads: CASSISHSLSGLHF. CDR3 sequence (DNA): TGTGCCAGTAGTATCTCCCACTCCTTGTCAGGTCTCCACTTT.

This clone was counted a single time. The rearrangement joins TRBV19 to TRBJ2-7, with TRBD1 matching over 8 bases. Germline CDR1 and CDR2: LNHDA and SQIVND (reference sequence). CDR3 length: 14 residues. Trimming took 10 bases from V and 2 from J; bases not matched to a gene: 10. The CDR3 DNA sequence: TGTGCCACCACTTGGGGGACAGGCGCCTACGAGCAGTACTTC. Translating gives CATTWGTGAYEQYF.

The CDR3 sequence: CAISGAGGDYGYTF. In DNA, the CDR3 is TGTGCCATCAGTGGCGCAGGGGGCGACTATGGCTACACCTTC. The chain has TRBV10-3 and TRBJ1-2, with TRBD1 identical over 8 bases. Germline V gene data show CDR1 as ENHRY and CDR2 as SYGVKD. Unmatched junction bases numbered 4, after V lost 4 bases and J lost 3 bases. This CDR3 has 14 amino acids.

The chain joins TRBV7-9 to TRBJ1-2; 7 bases line up with TRBD1. Looked up from germline, CDR1 is SEHNR and CDR2 is FQNEAQ (reference sequence). The length of the CDR3 is 13 residues. The J segment lost 4 bases and the V segment lost 5 bases, leaving 4 bases of the junction unmatched. The CDR3 loop reads CASSEQGTYGYTF. CDR3 in DNA: TGTGCCAGCAGCGAACAGGGGACCTATGGCTACACCTTC.

The V call is TRBV7-2, the J call TRBJ2-2; TRBD2 agrees at 7 bases. The ends lost 5 bases at V and 7 bases at J; junction bases unmatched: 16. Germline V gives CDR1 SGHTA, CDR2 FQGNSA. The CDR3 has 17 amino acids. The DNA for the CDR3 is TGTGCCAGCAGCCCCAAACTGGGTGGGAGGGCCTACGGGGAGCTGTTTTTT. Translation: CASSPKLGGRAYGELFF.